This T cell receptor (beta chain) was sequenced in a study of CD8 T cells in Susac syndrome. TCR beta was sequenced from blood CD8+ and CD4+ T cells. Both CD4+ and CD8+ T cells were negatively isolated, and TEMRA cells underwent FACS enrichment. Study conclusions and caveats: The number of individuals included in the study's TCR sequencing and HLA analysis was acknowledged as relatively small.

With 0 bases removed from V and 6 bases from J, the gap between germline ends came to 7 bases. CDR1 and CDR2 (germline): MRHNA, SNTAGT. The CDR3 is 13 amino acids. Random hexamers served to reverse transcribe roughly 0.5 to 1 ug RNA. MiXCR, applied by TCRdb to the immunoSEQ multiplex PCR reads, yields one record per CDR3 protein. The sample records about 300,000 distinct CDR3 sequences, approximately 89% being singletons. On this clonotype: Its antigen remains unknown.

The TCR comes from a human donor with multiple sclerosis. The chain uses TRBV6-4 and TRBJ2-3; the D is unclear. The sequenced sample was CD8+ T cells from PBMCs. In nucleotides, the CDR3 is TGTGCCAGCAGTGACTCGCATCTGGATACGCAGTATTTT. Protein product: CASSDSHLDTQYF.